This T cell receptor beta chain was found in a study of shared clonotypes between healthy human individuals. Study-wide points: Among a handful of donors, about 4.6% of naive CD4 clonotypes were found in common.

V lost 6 bases, J lost 7 bases, and 12 bases stayed unmatched. The CDR3 is made up of 16 amino acids. Germline lookup yields CDR1 LNHDA and CDR2 SQIVND (reference sequence). A word on this clone: Its antigen is still unknown.

The data were produced by immunoSEQ multiplex PCR, yet TCRdb's version contains in-frame clones alone and is incomplete. The table includes approximately 1,000,000 clones, 70% to 80% detected once. The gene calls are TRBV19 and TRBJ2-1; 10 bases map to TRBD2. Source material: memory CD4+ T cells from PBMCs. Sample subset: CD45RA-negative fraction. This TCR derives from a man between 18 and 29 years old in good health. Some clones in this sample may be carry-over from other donors' samples. The chain's CDR3 is CASRSRTSGRGNEQFF. The CDR3 bases are TGTGCCAGTAGATCAAGGACTAGCGGTCGAGGGAATGAGCAGTTCTTC. Drawing the rest from reference TRBV19 and TRBJ2-1, the complete variable domain is DGGITQSPKYLFRKEGQNVTLSCEQNLNHDAMYWYRQDPGQGLRLIYYSQIVNDFQKGDIAEGYSVSREKKESFPLTVTSAQKNPTAFYLCASRSRTSGRGNEQFFGPGTRLTVL.